A single sample is the source of the 30 T cell receptor beta chains below, sequenced in a study of OX40 agonist ivuxolimab in advanced cancers. Data came from immunoSEQ multiplex PCR; TCRdb stores just in-frame clones and leaves some out. The sample records some 67,000 clones, 85% being singletons. The source material was CD4+ or CD8+ T cells sorted from blood, sampled in a trial of the OX40 agonist ivuxolimab. These receptors all come from an adult with an advanced solid tumor such as melanoma, head and neck, liver or kidney cancer.

The chain employs TRBV5-1 and TRBJ2-5; D is unclear. Germline V CDR1 and CDR2: SGHRS, YFSETQ. CDR3 length: 13 amino acids. V shed 3 bases and J shed 5 bases, with 11 bases lying between them. The CDR3 loop reads CASSSDIRETQYF. CDR3 nucleotide sequence: TGCGCCAGCAGCTCAGACATAAGGGAGACCCAGTACTTC.

The chain combines TRBV5-1 with TRBJ2-2, with unresolved D. Trimming took 7 bases from V and 1 from J, leaving 8 bases between them. The germline V gene encodes CDR1 SGHRS and CDR2 YFSETQ. CDR3 length equals 13 residues. The CDR3 protein is CASGPGNTGELFF. For the CDR3, the DNA is TGCGCCAGCGGACCAGGGAACACCGGGGAGCTGTTTTTT.

The rearrangement uses TRBV5-5 and TRBJ2-1; 7 positions agree with TRBD1. The CDR3 is made up of 15 amino acids. Per the germline V gene, CDR1 is SGHKS and CDR2 is YYEKEE (reference sequence). Trimming at V came to 3 bases and at J to 0 bases, leaving 3 bases not matched to a gene. The CDR3 DNA is TGTGCCAGCAGCTCACAGGGGAACTCCTACAATGAGCAGTTCTTC. Its protein product is CASSSQGNSYNEQFF.

This rearrangement joins TRBV28 to TRBJ1-5; D is ambiguous. Trimming cost V 5 bases and J 9 bases, with 11 bases left between them. Per germline, CDR1 MDHEN and CDR2 SYDVKM. The length of the CDR3 is 12 residues. DNA of the CDR3: TGTGCCAGCAGTGAATTGACTGGGCCCCAGCATTTT. Protein sequence: CASSELTGPQHF.

The V and J genes are TRBV5-1 and TRBJ2-1; D call uncertain. Germline loops: CDR1 SGHRS, CDR2 YFSETQ. CDR3 size: 15 residues. The V end lost 4 bases, the J end lost 0 bases, and 11 bases lay between the germline ends. CDR3 bases: TGCGCCAGCAGCCCGGACGGAAGCTCCTACAATGAGCAGTTCTTC. This encodes CASSPDGSSYNEQFF.

The chain is built from TRBV19 and TRBJ2-1, with 7 bases identical to TRBD1. The germline CDR1 and CDR2 sequences are LNHDA and SQIVND (reference sequence). The CDR3 totals 16 residues. Germline trimming cut 3 bases from V and 2 bases from J; bases unmatched to any gene: 7. CDR3 residues: CASSILTGAPYNEQFF. In DNA form, the CDR3 reads TGTGCCAGTAGTATCCTAACAGGGGCCCCCTACAATGAGCAGTTCTTC.

The chain joins TRBV20-1 to TRBJ1-2; TRBD1 is a possible D gene (6 bases). The CDR3 spans 11 residues. Germline V gene data show CDR1 as DFQATT and CDR2 as SNEGSKA (reference sequence). V lost 5 bases to trimming and J lost 8 bases, with 12 bases between them. This CDR3 reads CSAERQAGYTF. CDR3 coding DNA: TGCAGTGCTGAAAGACAGGCGGGCTACACCTTC.

The chain carries TRBV28 and TRBJ2-3; no firm D call. V lost 5 bases to trimming and J lost 4 bases, with 7 bases between them. CDR1 and CDR2 (germline): MDHEN, SYDVKM. There are 12 residues in the CDR3. CDR3 region: CASSPGPDTQYF. CDR3 nucleotide sequence: TGTGCCAGCAGTCCTGGCCCAGATACGCAGTATTTT. Using reference TRBV28 and TRBJ2-3 for the parts outside the CDR3, the full variable domain is DVKVTQSSRYLVKRTGEKVFLECVQDMDHENMFWYRQDPGLGLRLIYFSYDVKMKEKGDIPEGYSVSREKKERFSLILESASTNQTSMYLCASSPGPDTQYFGPGTRLTVL.

The chain combines TRBV5-4 with TRBJ2-7, with D perhaps matching TRBD1 (6 bases). The CDR3 totals 14 residues. The V gene's germline CDR1 is SGHNT and CDR2 YYREEE (reference sequence). V lost 0 bases, J lost 3 bases, and 10 bases lay in between. This chain's CDR3 is CASSLAGQNYEQYF. The CDR3 bases are TGTGCCAGCAGCTTGGCTGGACAGAACTACGAGCAGTACTTC.

This chain connects TRBV2 to TRBJ2-3, with 13 bases aligning to TRBD2. Per germline, CDR1 SNHLY and CDR2 FYNNEI. CDR3 length: 16 residues. V lost 6 bases and J lost 6; bases outside the gene matches: 9. The CDR3 coding sequence is TGTGCCAGCAGACTAGCGGGGGGGGGACCTTGGGATACGCAGTATTTT. This gives the protein CASRLAGGGPWDTQYF.

The V call is TRBV6-5, the J call TRBJ2-3, with a tentative D call TRBD1 (5 bases). The CDR3 contains 15 residues. V lost 5 bases to trimming and J lost 4 bases, with 16 bases between them. From germline, CDR1 is MNHEY and CDR2 SVGAGI. The CDR3 DNA sequence: TGTGCCAGCAGTATATCAGGGTTAGGAGCAGATACGCAGTATTTT. Its protein is CASSISGLGADTQYF.

The chain recombines TRBV11-2 with TRBJ1-1; D not certain. V lost 4 bases and J lost 2, with 8 bases in between. This CDR3 contains 13 residues. Germline loops: CDR1 SGHAT, CDR2 FQNNGV. The CDR3 loop is CASSSDINTEAFF. The CDR3 DNA reads as TGTGCCAGCAGCTCAGACATAAACACTGAAGCTTTCTTT.

The rearrangement joins TRBV5-6 to TRBJ1-1, with 7 bases aligning to TRBD1. The V and J ends lost 4 bases and 1 base, in that order; junction bases with no gene match: 7. There are 15 residues in the CDR3. Germline-derived CDR1 and CDR2 are SGHDT and YYEEEE. The CDR3 DNA is TGTGCCAGCAGCCCCTACCGGGACAGGAACACTGAAGCTTTCTTT. Translation gives CASSPYRDRNTEAFF.

This clone appeared a few times. This chain joins TRBV30 and TRBJ1-4; D not certain. Germline V gene lookup returns CDR1 GTSNPN and CDR2 SVGIG (reference sequence). With 4 bases removed from V and 0 bases from J, the gap between germline ends came to 6 bases. The length of the CDR3 is 13 residues. CDR3 region: CAWNKATNEKLFF. The CDR3 DNA reads as TGTGCCTGGAATAAAGCAACTAATGAAAAACTGTTTTTT.

The chain uses TRBV14 and TRBJ2-3; no clear D. V was cut by 0 bases and J by 2 bases, with 3 bases left in between. Germline lookup yields CDR1 SGHDN and CDR2 FVKESK. The CDR3 is made up of 13 amino acids. The CDR3 here is CASSQDYTDTQYF. CDR3 nucleotides: TGTGCCAGCAGCCAAGACTACACAGATACGCAGTATTTT.

V and J are TRBV6-5 and TRBJ2-2; D is undetermined. Trimming took off 2 bases at V and 4 bases at J, with 5 bases between the two ends. The CDR3 extends over 13 amino acids. Germline values: CDR1 MNHEY, CDR2 SVGAGI. The CDR3 spells CASSYRVTGELFF. The CDR3 nucleotides are TGTGCCAGCAGTTACCGGGTCACCGGGGAGCTGTTTTTT.

The chain is built from TRBV5-1 and TRBJ1-3; the D is unclear. The CDR3 consists of 11 residues. Germline-derived CDR1 and CDR2 are SGHRS and YFSETQ. Trimming pared 3 bases from V and 4 bases from J, leaving 2 bases between. In DNA form, the CDR3 reads TGCGCCAGCAGCTCCGGAAACACCATATATTTT. The encoded protein is CASSSGNTIYF.

The rearrangement links TRBV9 to TRBJ2-6; D tentatively fits TRBD1 or TRBD2 (5 bases each). The CDR3 covers 15 residues. Trimming removed 0 bases at V and 4 bases at J, with 8 bases between. Germline V lookup: CDR1 SGDLS, CDR2 YYNGEE. The CDR3 region is CASSVGGAGANVLTF. The CDR3, as DNA: TGTGCCAGCAGCGTAGGAGGGGCGGGGGCCAACGTCCTGACTTTC.

J is TRBJ2-3 and V is TRBV9; D is undetermined. The V and J ends lost 6 bases and 0 bases respectively, with 14 bases between them. CDR3 length: 15 residues. CDR1 and CDR2 from the germline V gene are SGDLS and YYNGEE. The CDR3 spells CASTVMGMSTDTQYF. DNA of the CDR3: TGTGCCAGCACAGTTATGGGGATGAGCACAGATACGCAGTATTTT.

The sample holds a few counts of this clone. The chain joins TRBV9 to TRBJ2-5; D uncertain. There are 16 residues in the CDR3. The germline V gene encodes CDR1 SGDLS and CDR2 YYNGEE. Between the trimmed V and J ends, which lost 3 bases and 4 bases, there was a span of 19 bases. DNA for the CDR3: TGTGCCAGCAGCGATTCGGACGGTGGCTTCAGAGAGACCCAGTACTTC. It specifies CASSDSDGGFRETQYF.

This sequence joins TRBV10-3 and TRBJ2-3; TRBD2 matches at 12 bases. Germline V gives CDR1 ENHRY, CDR2 SYGVKD. The CDR3 loop spans 19 amino acids. V lost 0 bases, J lost 3 bases, and 10 bases stayed unmatched. CDR3 sequence reads: CAISESSGRTSGKTDTQYF. The CDR3 DNA follows: TGTGCCATCAGTGAGTCAAGCGGAAGGACTAGCGGGAAGACAGATACGCAGTATTTT.

This chain joins TRBV29-1 and TRBJ1-3, with D possibly being TRBD1 (5 bases). The CDR3 runs to 15 residues. From germline, CDR1 is SQVTM and CDR2 ANQGSEA. Trimming removed 0 bases from V and 1 base from J, with 10 bases in between. The CDR3 loop reads CSVEDRGRSGNTIYF. DNA of the CDR3: TGCAGCGTTGAAGATCGGGGCAGATCTGGAAACACCATATATTTT.

This clone was observed a single time. The chain uses TRBV5-6 and TRBJ1-6, with TRBD1 identical over 7 bases. The CDR3 loop spans 13 amino acids. With V trimmed by 5 bases and J by 7 bases, 3 bases remained unmatched. From germline, CDR1 is SGHDT and CDR2 YYEEEE. This CDR3 reads CASRPGQNSPLHF. CDR3 DNA: TGTGCCAGCAGGCCGGGACAGAATTCACCCCTCCACTTT. The full variable domain, in which reference TRBV5-6 and TRBJ1-6 provide the parts outside the CDR3, is DAGVTQSPTHLIKTRGQQVTLRCSPKSGHDTVSWYQQALGQGPQFIFQYYEEEERQRGNFPDRFSGHQFPNYSSELNVNALLLGDSALYLCASRPGQNSPLHFGNGTRLTVT.

The rearrangement links TRBV4-2 to TRBJ2-2, with 8 positions matching TRBD2. Looked up from germline, CDR1 is LGHNA and CDR2 is YNFKEQ. CDR3 length: 14 amino acids. The V segment lost 4 bases and the J segment 6 bases; nucleotides outside the gene matches: 4. The CDR3 sequence: CASSPGGGAGELFF. As DNA, the CDR3 is TGTGCCAGCAGCCCCGGGGGGGGTGCCGGGGAGCTGTTTTTT.

The chain has TRBV6-6 and TRBJ2-7; no reliable D call. The length of the CDR3 is 14 residues. V lost 6 bases to trimming and J lost 0 bases, with 12 bases between them. In germline, CDR1 is MNHNY, CDR2 SVGAGI (reference sequence). Here the CDR3 DNA reads TGTGCCAGCAGGCGCGACGGCAGCTCCTACGAGCAGTACTTC. This encodes CASRRDGSSYEQYF.

The V and J genes are TRBV25-1 and TRBJ1-5; D unclear. Germline CDR1 is MGHDK and CDR2 is SYGVNS. With 3 bases removed from V and 12 bases from J, the gap between germline ends came to 18 bases. The CDR3 extends over 14 amino acids. CDR3 sequence (DNA): TGTGCCAGCAGTGATTACCTACATGTCGCTGGCCAGCATTTT. Amino acid sequence: CASSDYLHVAGQHF.

This clone has a single count. The chain uses TRBV7-2 and TRBJ2-7, with 9 bases aligning to TRBD1. Germline V lookup: CDR1 SGHTA, CDR2 FQGNSA. The CDR3 is 14 amino acids. V lost 4 bases and J lost 3; bases outside the gene matches: 4. In DNA, the CDR3 is TGTGCCAGCAGCTCAAGGGACAGGGACTACGAGCAGTACTTC. As protein: CASSSRDRDYEQYF.

This chain joins TRBV9 and TRBJ1-3; D remains unclear. Trimming took off 4 bases at V and 4 bases at J, with 12 bases between the two ends. Germline V gene lookup returns CDR1 SGDLS and CDR2 YYNGEE. There are 14 residues in the CDR3. The CDR3 sequence is CASSPPPLGNTIYF. The DNA of the CDR3 is TGTGCCAGCAGCCCCCCTCCTCTCGGAAACACCATATATTTT.

This clone was recorded only once. This chain joins TRBV4-1 and TRBJ2-3; D unresolved. Trimming pared 0 bases from V and 0 bases from J, leaving 4 bases between. The CDR3 has 14 amino acids. Germline CDR1 MGHRA, CDR2 YSYEKL. The CDR3 bases are TGCGCCAGCAGCCAAGAAGCTAGCACAGATACGCAGTATTTT. Residues: CASSQEASTDTQYF.

This chain joins TRBV7-2 and TRBJ2-5, with no clear D. The CDR3 runs to 13 residues. V lost 1 base and J 4 bases, leaving 7 bases between the germline ends. Germline assignment: CDR1 SGHTA and CDR2 FQGNSA. Here the CDR3 DNA reads TGTGCCAGCAGCTTAGAGAACAGAGAGACCCAGTACTTC. Translating it yields CASSLENRETQYF.